The entry below describes one TCR beta chain. For TCRbeta, the library was prepared with unique molecular identifiers. MiXCR, run by TCRdb on the PCR reads, gives a single entry per CDR3 protein. In the table there are roughly 500,000 distinct CDR3 sequences, approximately 12% of which are singletons. These data are taken from a study of T-cell reconstitution after alpha-beta-depleted transplantation in children. The CDR3 contains 15 residues. Germline CDR1 and CDR2: SNHLY and FYNNEI. The V gene lost 3 bases and the J gene lost 4 bases, with 13 bases spanning the gap. The rearrangement joins TRBV2 to TRBJ2-1, with D possibly being TRBD2 (6 bases). Sequenced here: PBMCs from the stem cell graft donor, sampled from the stem cell graft. The sequence derives from a human donor who donated a stem cell graft to a child with combined immunodeficiency. CDR3 in DNA: TGTGCCAGCAGTGAGGTTGGAGGGGTTTACAATGAGCAGTTCTTC. This gives the protein CASSEVGGVYNEQFF.